The 20 T cell receptor beta chains below come from one sample, sequenced in a study of T-cell reconstitution after alpha-beta-depleted transplantation in children. A TCRbeta library incorporating unique molecular identifiers was prepared. TCRdb called the PCR reads again in MiXCR, with one record for every CDR3 protein. The sample includes about 900,000 distinct CDR3 sequences, about 29% of them seen just once. Source: PBMCs, mostly from graft donor cells, taken 360 days after TCRalphabeta/CD19-depleted stem cell transplant. The origin of the receptors is a boy younger than two who had a stem cell transplant for SCID, so the T cells may come from the graft donor.

This clonotype was found a few times. The chain joins TRBV4-3 to TRBJ2-5; no firm D call. The CDR3 length is 13 residues. The germline CDR1 and CDR2 sequences are LGHNA and YSLEER. V gave up 4 bases and J gave up 4 bases, with 10 bases separating them. The CDR3 nucleotides read TGCGCCAGCAGCCCCTGGATTACAGAGACCCAGTACTTC. Protein product: CASSPWITETQYF.

This clonotype was found many times. The chain combines TRBV12-3 or TRBV12-4 with TRBJ1-2, with D possibly being TRBD1 (5 bases). V lost 5 bases and J 7 bases, leaving 17 bases between the germline ends. This CDR3 has 14 amino acids. The CDR3 sequence is CASSPQGWRGGYTF. The DNA of the CDR3 is TGTGCCAGCAGTCCCCAGGGATGGAGGGGTGGCTACACCTTC.

The chain links TRBV4-1 to TRBJ1-4, with D perhaps TRBD1 (6 bases). The CDR3 has 17 residues. CDR1 and CDR2 from the germline V gene are MGHRA and YSYEKL. V was pared by 0 bases and J by 6 bases, with 17 bases between. CDR3 sequence (DNA): TGCGCCAGCAGCCAAGAAGTAGGGAAAGGGGGGGATGAAAAACTGTTTTTT. Translation: CASSQEVGKGGDEKLFF.

This clonotype was observed a few times. The chain couples TRBV6-5 to TRBJ2-5; TRBD2 aligns across 7 bases. Trimming took 4 bases from V and 2 from J; bases not matched to a gene: 4. Germline V gene data show CDR1 as MNHEY and CDR2 as SVGAGI. The CDR3 is 14 residues long. CDR3 region: CASSLTSRQETQYF. The CDR3 bases are TGTGCCAGCAGTTTGACTAGCAGACAAGAGACCCAGTACTTC.

The table lists this clonotype with a few counts. The V call is TRBV5-1, the J call TRBJ2-1; the D gene is possibly TRBD2 (7 bases). V was shortened by 5 bases and J by 0 bases, with 15 bases between the two germline ends. The germline CDR1 and CDR2 sequences are SGHRS and YFSETQ. The CDR3 covers 16 residues. CDR3 residues: CASRPRGGNSYNEQFF. Here the CDR3 DNA reads TGCGCCAGCAGGCCTAGGGGGGGTAACTCCTACAATGAGCAGTTCTTC.

The V call is TRBV7-8, the J call TRBJ2-5; the D is unclear. V lost 5 bases, J lost 7 bases, and 20 bases lay in between. The CDR3 length is 15 residues. CDR1 and CDR2 (germline): SGHVS, FQNEAQ. CDR3 loop: CASSILTAPGGTQYF. CDR3 DNA sequence: TGTGCCAGCAGCATTTTGACCGCCCCGGGTGGGACCCAGTACTTC.

The chain links TRBV7-9 to TRBJ2-7, with D possibly matching TRBD1 (5 bases). V dropped 0 bases and J dropped 3 bases, with 9 bases sitting between them. This CDR3 spans 14 amino acids. CDR1 and CDR2 (germline): SEHNR, FQNEAQ (reference sequence). The CDR3 nucleotides are TGTGCCAGCAGCTTAGCGCTCAGGGACTACGAGCAGTACTTC. Translating it yields CASSLALRDYEQYF. Together with reference TRBV7-9 and TRBJ2-7, the CDR3 gives the full variable domain: DTGVSQNPRHKITKRGQNVTFRCDPISEHNRLYWYRQTLGQGPEFLTYFQNEAQLEKSRLLSDRFSAERPKGSFSTLEIQRTEQGDSAMYLCASSLALRDYEQYFGPGTRLTVT.

This clonotype was seen many times. The rearrangement uses TRBV7-9 and TRBJ2-1, with 7 positions matching TRBD1. Trimming cost V 8 bases and J 7 bases; bases outside gene matches: 5. The CDR3 length is 12 residues. From germline, CDR1 is SEHNR and CDR2 FQNEAQ (reference sequence). The CDR3, as DNA: TGTGCCAGCGACTCCAGGGGGAATGAGCAGTTCTTC. As protein: CASDSRGNEQFF. The entire variable domain, with the rest obtained from reference TRBV7-9 and TRBJ2-1, is as follows: DTGVSQNPRHKITKRGQNVTFRCDPISEHNRLYWYRQTLGQGPEFLTYFQNEAQLEKSRLLSDRFSAERPKGSFSTLEIQRTEQGDSAMYLCASDSRGNEQFFGPGTRLTVL.

The chain uses TRBV20-1 and TRBJ1-3, with D hard to call. V lost 0 bases and J lost 1, with 7 bases in between. The V gene's germline CDR1 is DFQATT and CDR2 SNEGSKA (reference sequence). This CDR3 is built from 14 residues. The CDR3: CSARDSVSGNTIYF. As DNA, the CDR3 is TGCAGTGCTAGAGATTCAGTTTCTGGAAACACCATATATTTT.

This sequence joins TRBV12-3 or TRBV12-4 and TRBJ1-2; weak D call: TRBD1 (5 bases). The CDR3 extends over 13 amino acids. The V end lost 0 bases, the J end lost 13 bases, and 15 bases lay between the germline ends. Written as DNA, the CDR3 is TGTGCCAGCAGTTTAGCGCAAAACAGGAGAGCCACCTTC. The encoded protein is CASSLAQNRRATF.

The gene calls are TRBV4-1 and TRBJ2-1; 8 nucleotides align to TRBD2. The germline CDR1 and CDR2 sequences are MGHRA and YSYEKL. This CDR3 region has 16 residues. The trim removed 1 base at V and 7 bases at J, leaving 9 bases unmatched. CDR3 DNA sequence: TGCGCCAGCAGCCAAGGGAGATCGGGGGGGATAAATGAGCAGTTCTTC. Protein sequence: CASSQGRSGGINEQFF.

V and J are TRBV6-1 and TRBJ2-1; 9 bases agree with TRBD1. J lost 10 bases, V lost 5 bases, and 15 bases had no gene match. Germline-derived CDR1 and CDR2 are MNHNS and SASEGT. The CDR3 runs to 16 residues. DNA of the CDR3: TGTGCCAGCAGTAGGCAATCCGGGACAGGGACAGGCGAGCAGTTCTTC. As protein: CASSRQSGTGTGEQFF.

The J gene is TRBJ2-1, the V gene TRBV5-1; D gene uncertain. The CDR3 is made up of 13 amino acids. V was pared by 4 bases and J by 8 bases, with 13 bases between. Germline values: CDR1 SGHRS, CDR2 YFSETQ. The CDR3: CASSPWVTDEQFF. The CDR3 DNA sequence: TGCGCCAGCAGCCCCTGGGTGACGGATGAGCAGTTCTTC.

This rearrangement joins TRBV4-1 to TRBJ1-2; D possibly corresponds to TRBD1 (6 bases). This CDR3 has 15 residues. Germline CDR1 is MGHRA and CDR2 is YSYEKL. V lost 1 base to trimming and J lost 5 bases, with 14 bases between them. The CDR3 loop is CASSQVRGGIYGYTF. The DNA for the CDR3 is TGCGCCAGCAGCCAAGTCAGGGGCGGAATTTATGGCTACACCTTC.

The V gene is TRBV11-2, the J gene TRBJ2-7; D is unresolved. The CDR3 is 14 amino acids. V lost 5 bases and J lost 5, with 16 bases in between. Germline CDR1 reads SGHAT; CDR2 reads FQNNGV. The CDR3 nucleotides read TGTGCCAGCAGCCGAAGGTTCGGGTGGGACGAGCAGTACTTC. Translation: CASSRRFGWDEQYF.

This chain joins TRBV4-1 and TRBJ2-7, with 10 bases lining up with TRBD1. V shed 1 base, J shed 3 bases, and the junction held 6 bases outside the gene matches. The germline V gene encodes CDR1 MGHRA and CDR2 YSYEKL. The CDR3 covers 16 residues. CDR3 amino acids: CASSQVGQGGIYEQYF. CDR3 DNA sequence: TGCGCCAGCAGCCAAGTCGGACAGGGGGGCATCTACGAGCAGTACTTC.

V gene TRBV12-3 or TRBV12-4 combines with J gene TRBJ2-1, with 7 nucleotides matching TRBD2. J gave up 9 bases and V 2 bases, and 4 bases lay outside the gene matches. The CDR3 consists of 13 residues. DNA of the CDR3: TGTGCCAGCAGTTTAATGGGAGGGATTGAGCAGTTCTTC. Amino acid sequence: CASSLMGGIEQFF.

The J gene is TRBJ1-5, the V gene TRBV20-1; weak D call: TRBD1 (5 bases). V lost 6 bases and J lost 5, with 14 bases in between. Per germline, CDR1 DFQATT and CDR2 SNEGSKA (reference sequence). The CDR3 runs to 13 residues. The CDR3 sequence is CSALSGGDQPQHF. Written as DNA, the CDR3 is TGCAGTGCCCTATCGGGGGGTGATCAGCCCCAGCATTTT.

This clonotype came up once. This chain uses TRBV4-3 with TRBJ2-4; the D gene is possibly TRBD2 (6 bases). Germline assignment: CDR1 LGHNA and CDR2 YSLEER. The CDR3 spans 16 residues. Deletions cut 2 bases from V and 6 bases from J, with 17 bases between. CDR3 protein: CASSQRRLDHGNIQYF. In DNA, the CDR3 is TGCGCCAGCAGCCAACGTCGACTAGATCATGGAAACATTCAGTACTTC.

The V call is TRBV4-1, the J call TRBJ2-7, with D maybe TRBD1 (5 bases). The CDR3 sequence is 17 residues long. Germline loops: CDR1 MGHRA, CDR2 YSYEKL. V was shortened by 0 bases and J by 0 bases, with 15 bases between the two germline ends. Written as DNA, the CDR3 is TGCGCCAGCAGCCAAGATTGGGGCAGGGTCTTCTCCTACGAGCAGTACTTC. This encodes CASSQDWGRVFSYEQYF.